Listed below are T cell receptor beta chains from one sample, sequenced in a study of OX40 agonist ivuxolimab in advanced cancers. Method: immunoSEQ multiplex PCR; TCRdb's copy keeps in-frame clones and lacks some. The data hold tens of thousands of clones, with over 60% observed a single time. Sample: CD4+ or CD8+ T cells sorted from blood, taken in a trial of the OX40 agonist ivuxolimab. The source is an adult with an advanced solid tumor such as melanoma, head and neck, liver or kidney cancer. Both conserved end residues are part of each CDR3. The order of the fields is V gene, clone size, CDR3 protein. Where a row states a size, it is once, few, many or the class of an expanded clone; other rows omit it.

TRBV30 - CAWSVSRLETQYF
TRBV4-2 - CASSQVVGLDYGYTF
TRBV11-2 - CASSARAGAQETQYF
TRBV21-1 - CASSAWGEGPYTEAFF
TRBV9 few CASSPQGSSDTQYF
TRBV15 few CATSSLGDRGYEQYF
TRBV11-3 - CASSLTTYSGNTIYF
TRBV11-2 - CASSLGQGPSGGAGDTQYF
TRBV5-1 few CATRPTVKTGELFF
TRBV30 few CAWRPGGGGNSPLHF
TRBV5-1 - CASSLALGANTDTQYF
TRBV6-1 - CASKSGGAKNIQYF
TRBV5-1 few CASSRDSNTGELFF
TRBV5-1 - CASSLPGQENYEQYF
TRBV19 - CASTPTASSYNSPLHF
TRBV5-1 once CASSFQGSSGNTIYF
TRBV2 few CASTRSNEQFF
TRBV7-6 few CASSLLGAHEMNNEQFF
TRBV30 - CAWSGTTSGGYTGTQYF
TRBV29-1 - CSVSRDSGTDTQYF
TRBV27 few CASGETGGYEQYF
TRBV6-4 - CASSLDKSTDTQYF
TRBV19 - CASSYNRGRTGANVLTF
TRBV14 - CASSQGNTRGETQYF
TRBV19 few CASSTTEYEQYF
TRBV11-2 few CASSFQSGDNEQFF
TRBV30 few CAWSVGGTEAFF
TRBV7-2 - CASSPRRGQTPIEQYF
TRBV7-9 - CASSLAIWGGRNEQFF
TRBV4-2 - CASSRETGTYQPQHF
TRBV7-9 - CASSANPGQKYGYTF
TRBV25-1 - CASLLSGANVLTF
TRBV6-4 - CASSDSTGHHYGYTF
TRBV6-5 - CASSYGGWDTEAFF
TRBV18 - CASSLKPMNTEAFF
TRBV28 - CASSSIAGGAADTQYF
TRBV28 - CASSLSDRGNGYTF
TRBV6-5 - CASSPFRADEQFF
TRBV6-5 - CASRKKQGFVETQYF
TRBV27 - CASSFGSYNEQFF
TRBV6-1 - CASKRSGELFF
TRBV19 - CASSPTGTTREKLFF
TRBV5-1 - CASSFGDRTFDEQFF
TRBV29-1 - CSVTENTEAFF
TRBV27 - CASSFAGDEQYF
TRBV7-9 - CASRRDNSPLHF
TRBV12-5 - CASGSPGDTQYF
TRBV7-3 - CASSPPPGTSFFYEQYF
TRBV28 once CASSFLGGGRETQYF
TRBV7-3 - CASRPSGTGTGYTF
TRBV27 - CASSDRTGPYGYTF
TRBV28 few CASTGQVYGYTF
TRBV30 - CAWSETGVGNTIYF